The next 10 T cell receptor beta chains were all read from a single sample in a study of human T cells and chemical hapten exposure. Time point indicated: patch test 3, about 24 weeks after DPC sensitization. Treatment specified: therapeutic diphenylcyclopropenone sensitization with weekly scalp DPC. MiXCR was run by TCRdb on the RACE reads, yielding one entry per CDR3 protein. The sample lists tens of thousands of distinct CDR3 sequences, roughly 13% occurring once. Source: whole blood, taken in connection with sensitization to the hapten diphenylcyclopropenone (DPC). Source of these receptors: a woman in her forties or fifties with alopecia areata. Some clones in this sample may be carry-over from other donors' samples.

This clonotype was counted many times. This rearrangement joins TRBV5-1 to TRBJ2-2, with D unresolved. Germline loops: CDR1 SGHRS, CDR2 YFSETQ. The CDR3 runs to 13 residues. Trimming shortened V by 1 base and J by 2 bases, and 3 bases separated the two germline ends. The CDR3 region is CASSLKNTGELFF. The CDR3 DNA sequence: TGCGCCAGCAGCTTGAAAAACACCGGGGAGCTGTTTTTT.

This clonotype has more than one count but fewer than ten. The V gene is TRBV9, the J gene TRBJ2-1, with D possibly matching TRBD2 (6 bases). The length of the CDR3 is 15 residues. Trimming took 0 bases from V and 5 from J, leaving 12 bases between them. Germline V gene sequence: CDR1 SGDLS, CDR2 YYNGEE. For the CDR3, the DNA is TGTGCCAGCAGCGTAGTGTCTAGCGCAAACAATGAGCAGTTCTTC. Its protein is CASSVVSSANNEQFF.

This clonotype was picked up a small number of times. V is TRBV2 and J is TRBJ1-1, with D hard to call. Germline CDR1 SNHLY, CDR2 FYNNEI. CDR3 size: 11 residues. Trimming pared 5 bases from V and 3 bases from J, leaving 4 bases between. DNA for the CDR3: TGTGCCAGCAGTAGATACACTGAAGCTTTCTTT. Amino acid sequence: CASSRYTEAFF.

This clonotype was seen at least ten times. This chain uses TRBV5-4 with TRBJ2-3, with D maybe TRBD1 (6 bases). V gave up 4 bases and J gave up 4 bases, with 10 bases separating them. CDR1 and CDR2 from the germline V gene are SGHNT and YYREEE (reference sequence). The CDR3 has 13 amino acids. The CDR3 bases are TGTGCCAGCAGCCTGGACAGTCCAGATACGCAGTATTTT. Its protein is CASSLDSPDTQYF.

In its sample, this clonotype was seen a few times. The chain is built from TRBV5-1 and TRBJ2-7, with a tentative D call TRBD2 (5 bases). The CDR3 sequence is 14 residues long. V gave up 2 bases and J gave up 3 bases, with 12 bases separating them. The germline V gene has CDR1 SGHRS and CDR2 YFSETQ. The CDR3 is CASSFTRENYEQYF. The CDR3 DNA reads TGCGCCAGCAGCTTCACTCGGGAAAACTACGAGCAGTACTTC.

This clonotype was seen just once. The V and J genes are TRBV7-9 and TRBJ2-1; 10 nucleotides line up with TRBD1. Trimming took 5 bases from V and 0 from J; bases not matched to a gene: 4. The CDR3 is 16 residues long. Germline values: CDR1 SEHNR, CDR2 FQNEAQ (reference sequence). The CDR3 DNA reads TGTGCCAGCAGCCACTGGGACAGGGGCTCCTACAATGAGCAGTTCTTC. This translates into CASSHWDRGSYNEQFF.

There are many counts of this clonotype. The rearrangement uses TRBV11-2 and TRBJ2-7; the D gene is possibly TRBD2 (6 bases). The V and J ends lost 1 base and 6 bases respectively, with 16 bases between them. There are 15 residues in the CDR3. Germline V gives CDR1 SGHAT, CDR2 FQNNGV. The CDR3: CASSLVTGVRPEQYF. The CDR3 DNA reads as TGTGCCAGCAGCTTAGTCACGGGGGTTAGGCCCGAGCAGTACTTC.

The gene calls are TRBV25-1 and TRBJ2-1, with a tentative D call TRBD2 (5 bases). Germline V CDR1 and CDR2: MGHDK, SYGVNS. The V end was cut by 3 bases, the J end by 13 bases, with 7 bases between. The CDR3 loop spans 10 amino acids. The CDR3 bases are TGTGCCAGCAGTGACGGGATACAGTTCTTC. It yields the protein CASSDGIQFF.

This clonotype showed up many times. The CDR3 DNA follows: TGTGCCAGCAGCCTAGCGGGGGGCCCGTCGGGTGAGCAGTTCTTC. This translates into CASSLAGGPSGEQFF. The rearrangement uses TRBV3-1 and TRBJ2-1; 10 bases fit TRBD2. J lost 9 bases, V lost 4 bases, and 9 bases had no gene match. The CDR3 runs to 15 residues. Germline V gives CDR1 LGHDT, CDR2 YNNKEL (reference sequence).

The J gene is TRBJ2-1, the V gene TRBV20-1; D not resolved. The CDR3 is 15 amino acids. The V gene lost 6 bases and the J gene lost 4 bases, with 19 bases spanning the gap. Germline CDR1 reads DFQATT; CDR2 reads SNEGSKA (reference sequence). CDR3: CSAYTVTAEYNEQFF. CDR3 nucleotides: TGCAGTGCATATACCGTTACTGCTGAATACAATGAGCAGTTCTTC.